Each of the 20 T cell receptor beta chains below was sequenced from the same sample in a study of blood T cell repertoires in COVID-19. The data were produced by immunoSEQ multiplex PCR, yet TCRdb's version contains in-frame clones alone and is incomplete. The data contain 200,000 to 250,000 clones, 75% to 90% of them seen just once; the ten biggest clones take up 5.2%. The sample consisted of peripheral blood. Receptors were obtained from a woman in her seventies with COVID-19, enrolled during active disease.

V gene TRBV30 combines with J gene TRBJ2-5, with 9 nucleotides matching TRBD1. The ends lost 5 bases at V and 5 bases at J; junction bases unmatched: 9. The CDR3 is 14 residues long. The germline gives CDR1 GTSNPN, CDR2 SVGIG (reference sequence). For the CDR3, the DNA is TGTGCCTGGGACTCTACAGGGGGCGTCGAGACCCAGTACTTC. Protein: CAWDSTGGVETQYF.

The J gene is TRBJ2-3, the V gene TRBV3-1 (or the pseudogene TRBV3-2); possible D gene TRBD1, 8 bases. V was clipped by 1 base and J by 5 bases, with 16 bases between them. The CDR3 covers 16 residues. The germline V gene has CDR1 LGHDT and CDR2 YNNKEL (reference sequence). The CDR3 bases are TGTGCCAGCAGCCAAGCTACAGGGGGAGGGGTAGATACGCAGTATTTT. Translated, it gives CASSQATGGGVDTQYF.

The chain uses TRBV30 and TRBJ1-5; possibly TRBD1 for D (5 bases). Germline values: CDR1 GTSNPN, CDR2 SVGIG (reference sequence). The CDR3 covers 13 residues. With 2 bases removed from V and 4 bases from J, the gap between germline ends came to 9 bases. CDR3 sequence reads: CAWSRDSNQPQHF. In nucleotides, the CDR3 is TGTGCCTGGAGTCGAGACAGTAATCAGCCCCAGCATTTT. Full variable domain (outside the CDR3, taken from reference TRBV30 and TRBJ1-5): SQTIHQWPATLVQPVGSPLSLECTVEGTSNPNLYWYRQAAGRGLQLLFYSVGIGQISSEVPQNLSASRPQDRQFILSSKKLLLSDSGFYLCAWSRDSNQPQHFGDGTRLSIL.

The chain employs TRBV14 and TRBJ2-1; D is unresolved. This CDR3 contains 13 residues. V was pared by 1 base and J by 6 bases, with 7 bases between. From germline, CDR1 is SGHDN and CDR2 FVKESK. The DNA for the CDR3 is TGTGCCAGCAGCCAAGGTTACTCCAATGAGCAGTTCTTC. Translation: CASSQGYSNEQFF. The full variable domain, with the rest looked up from reference TRBV14 and TRBJ2-1, is EAGVTQFPSHSVIEKGQTVTLRCDPISGHDNLYWYRRVMGKEIKFLLHFVKESKQDESGMPNNRFLAERTGGTYSTLKVQPAELEDSGVYFCASSQGYSNEQFFGPGTRLTVL.

This clone was found once. The J gene is TRBJ1-2, the V gene TRBV19; D remains ambiguous. Germline values: CDR1 LNHDA, CDR2 SQIVND (reference sequence). The V end was cut by 2 bases, the J end by 2 bases, with 9 bases between. This CDR3 comprises 14 residues. CDR3: CASSINTGNYGYTF. CDR3 nucleotide sequence: TGTGCCAGTAGTATAAACACCGGGAACTATGGCTACACCTTC.

The chain links TRBV11-2 to TRBJ2-7; a weak D match, TRBD1 (6 bases). Trimming shortened V by 0 bases and J by 6 bases, and 12 bases separated the two germline ends. Germline values: CDR1 SGHAT, CDR2 FQNNGV. CDR3 length: 14 amino acids. CDR3 amino acids: CASSLDPQGGEQYF. The CDR3 nucleotides are TGTGCCAGCAGCTTAGATCCACAAGGGGGCGAGCAGTACTTC.

This clone was seen a handful of times. V usage is TRBV24-1 and J usage is TRBJ2-1, with D possibly TRBD2 on 7 matching bases. Germline CDR1 reads KGHDR; CDR2 reads SFDVKD. Between the trimmed V and J ends, which lost 7 bases and 0 bases, there was a span of 18 bases. The CDR3 is 17 amino acids. The CDR3 nucleotides are TGTGCCACCAGAAGCGGGGAGACAGGCGGCTCCTACAATGAGCAGTTCTTC. Encoded protein: CATRSGETGGSYNEQFF.

The chain has TRBV6-5 and TRBJ1-6; maybe TRBD1 (6 bases). V was trimmed by 2 bases and J by 3 bases, leaving 11 bases between them. This CDR3 comprises 16 residues. The germline gives CDR1 MNHEY, CDR2 SVGAGI. CDR3 region: CASSYQQGRYNSPLHF. The CDR3 DNA follows: TGTGCCAGCAGTTACCAACAGGGTCGCTATAATTCACCCCTCCACTTT.

J is TRBJ1-5 and V is TRBV5-4; 7 nucleotides agree with TRBD1. The CDR3 is 16 amino acids. Germline CDR1 is SGHNT and CDR2 is YYREEE (reference sequence). V dropped 3 bases and J dropped 3; count of bases not matched to a gene: 9. The CDR3 region has the DNA TGTGCCAGCAGCTACGGACAGGACAGCCCCAATCAGCCCCAGCATTTT. It is translated as CASSYGQDSPNQPQHF. Variable domain in full (rest from reference TRBV5-4 and TRBJ1-5): ETGVTQSPTHLIKTRGQQVTLRCSSQSGHNTVSWYQQALGQGPQFIFQYYREEENGRGNFPPRFSGLQFPNYSSELNVNALELDDSALYLCASSYGQDSPNQPQHFGDGTRLSIL.

The chain couples TRBV21-1 to TRBJ2-7; the tabulated D call, TRBD1, remains unverified against the DNA. TRBV21-1 is assigned pseudogene status. The CDR3 sequence is 14 residues long. DNA of the CDR3: TGTGCCAGCAGTCCGGGACAGGCGTACTACGAGCAGTACTTC. It translates to CASSPGQAYYEQYF.

This clone was detected only once. This rearrangement joins TRBV19 to TRBJ1-5; a weak D match, TRBD1 (5 bases). CDR3 length equals 16 residues. V lost 8 bases, J lost 0 bases, and 17 bases lay in between. CDR1 and CDR2 from the germline V gene are LNHDA and SQIVND (reference sequence). CDR3 sequence: CASFHMGGGSNQPQHF. CDR3 in DNA: TGTGCCAGTTTCCATATGGGCGGGGGTAGCAATCAGCCCCAGCATTTT.

There are a few counts of this clone. The rearrangement joins TRBV5-1 to TRBJ2-7; 12 bases fit TRBD2. V gave up 1 base and J gave up 6 bases; unmatched junction bases: 5. Germline CDR1 and CDR2: SGHRS and YFSETQ. The CDR3 runs to 15 residues. CDR3: CASSLKLAGGREQYF. The DNA of the CDR3 is TGCGCCAGCAGCTTGAAGCTAGCGGGAGGGCGCGAGCAGTACTTC.

This rearrangement joins TRBV28 to TRBJ2-3; 8 bases fit TRBD1. CDR1 is MDHEN, CDR2 SYDVKM, per germline. The CDR3 loop spans 16 amino acids. The ends lost 9 bases at V and 0 bases at J; junction bases unmatched: 11. The CDR3 DNA sequence: TGTGCCAGTAATCCCCCTACAGGGGGGAGCACAGATACGCAGTATTTT. Encoded protein: CASNPPTGGSTDTQYF.

The J gene is TRBJ2-1, the V gene TRBV1; the table gives TRBD2 as D, unverified against the DNA. TRBV1 is tagged as a pseudogene. The CDR3 consists of 16 residues. CDR3: CTSSLTSGRIYNEQFF. CDR3 DNA sequence: TGCACCAGCAGCCTTACTAGCGGGAGAATCTACAATGAGCAGTTCTTC.

CDR3 nucleotides: TGTGCCAGCAGCCCCCCTCCCCAGGGTGGAGGAAACACCATATATTTT. It yields the protein CASSPPPQGGGNTIYF. The rearrangement joins TRBV7-6 to TRBJ1-3, with D maybe TRBD1 (5 bases). Germline-derived CDR1 and CDR2 are SGHVS and FNYEAQ. V lost 5 bases and J lost 4, with 18 bases in between. The length of the CDR3 is 16 residues.

This chain connects TRBV21-1 to TRBJ1-4. TRBV21-1 is listed as a pseudogene. The CDR3 runs 16 residues. DNA of the CDR3: TGTGCCAGCAGCAAAACCTCAGGGGAGGGAGATGAAAAACTGTTTTTT. It yields the protein CASSKTSGEGDEKLFF.

This chain uses TRBV28 with TRBJ1-3, with D possibly being TRBD1 (6 bases). The CDR3 length is 15 residues. The V gene's germline CDR1 is MDHEN and CDR2 SYDVKM. V was clipped by 4 bases and J by 0 bases, with 10 bases between them. This chain's CDR3 is CASSSGVLSGNTIYF. As DNA, the CDR3 is TGTGCCAGCAGTTCAGGGGTCCTCTCTGGAAACACCATATATTTT.

The chain is built from TRBV4-1 and TRBJ1-1, with D tentatively TRBD1 (6 bases). The CDR3 extends over 13 amino acids. V was shortened by 4 bases and J by 6 bases, with 12 bases between the two germline ends. Germline CDR1 and CDR2: MGHRA and YSYEKL. The CDR3 coding sequence is TGCGCCAGCAGCCGTACAGGGTTACCTGAAGCTTTCTTT. Translating it yields CASSRTGLPEAFF.

V is TRBV19 and J is TRBJ1-6; no definite D call. V lost 6 bases and J lost 8, with 14 bases in between. The CDR3 extends over 14 amino acids. Germline values: CDR1 LNHDA, CDR2 SQIVND (reference sequence). The CDR3 reads CASRPGTRYSPLHF. For the CDR3, the DNA is TGTGCCAGTAGGCCAGGCACCCGCTATTCACCCCTCCACTTT.

V gene TRBV6-5 combines with J gene TRBJ2-3, with 14 bases aligning to TRBD2. There are 14 residues in the CDR3. Trimming at V came to 6 bases and at J to 8 bases, leaving 4 bases not matched to a gene. Germline V gives CDR1 MNHEY, CDR2 SVGAGI. CDR3: CASRSGTSGSTQYF. In DNA form, the CDR3 reads TGTGCCAGCAGATCCGGGACTAGCGGGAGTACGCAGTATTTT.